This is a list of T cell receptor beta chains from one sample in a study of blood T cells in healthy people across ages. MiXCR, run by TCRdb on the 5' RACE reads, gives a single entry per CDR3 protein. The sample lists approximately 600,000 distinct CDR3 sequences; about 53% were seen once. The material sequenced was blood. The receptors come from a man aged 55 to 70 in good health. CDR3s include the opening cysteine and the closing phenylalanine or tryptophan. The D gene is left open where the match is weak. Size is omitted from some rows. Given values are once, few, many or a class for expanded clones.

clone_size d_call j_call v_call cdr3_nt cdr3_aa
- TRBD2 TRBJ2-5 TRBV19 TGTGCCAGTAGTCCCCGGGGGGATCTCTACAATGAGCAGTACTTC CASSPRGDLYNEQYF
- - TRBJ1-2 TRBV9 TGTGCCAGCAGCGTAGATCAACGTAACTATGGCTACACCTTC CASSVDQRNYGYTF
- - TRBJ2-1 TRBV20-1 TGCAGTGCTAGAGCAGGAGCGATGAATGAGCAGTTCTTC CSARAGAMNEQFF
few - TRBJ1-4 TRBV6-5 TGTGCCAGCAGTAGCGGAGGGGTTTATGAAAAACTGTTTTTT CASSSGGVYEKLFF
- TRBD1 TRBJ2-1 TRBV20-1 TGCAGTGCAACCGGGACAGCTTACAATGAGCAGTTCTTC CSATGTAYNEQFF
few - TRBJ1-2 TRBV6-5 TGTGCCAGCAGTGAAAGCAACATGAGAGGCTACACCTTC CASSESNMRGYTF
- - TRBJ2-4 TRBV4-2 TGTGCCAGCAGCCCCCTTGGGGGCGGCGGAAACATTCAGTACTTC CASSPLGGGGNIQYF
few TRBD2 TRBJ2-1 TRBV29-1 TGCAGCGCCGCGCCCCTAGCGGGGGGGCGGAATGAGCAGTTCTTC CSAAPLAGGRNEQFF
- - TRBJ2-6 TRBV7-9 TGTGCCAGCAGCTCCGACGCGGCTGGGGCCAACGTCCTGACTTTC CASSSDAAGANVLTF
- - TRBJ2-1 TRBV7-2 TGTGCCAGCAGCCATGTTAGGGATGAGCAGTTCTTC CASSHVRDEQFF
- - TRBJ2-2 TRBV12-5 TGTGCTAGTGGTTTGAATGGGGGGACGGACACCGGGGAGCTGTTTTTT CASGLNGGTDTGELFF
- - TRBJ1-5 TRBV4-2 TGTGCCAGCAGCCAAGATAACAGGGCGTTGAATCAGCCCCAGCATTTT CASSQDNRALNQPQHF
- - TRBJ1-5 TRBV5-1 TGCGCCAGCAGCCCTGGAGAGGGAGTCCAGCCCCAGCATTTT CASSPGEGVQPQHF